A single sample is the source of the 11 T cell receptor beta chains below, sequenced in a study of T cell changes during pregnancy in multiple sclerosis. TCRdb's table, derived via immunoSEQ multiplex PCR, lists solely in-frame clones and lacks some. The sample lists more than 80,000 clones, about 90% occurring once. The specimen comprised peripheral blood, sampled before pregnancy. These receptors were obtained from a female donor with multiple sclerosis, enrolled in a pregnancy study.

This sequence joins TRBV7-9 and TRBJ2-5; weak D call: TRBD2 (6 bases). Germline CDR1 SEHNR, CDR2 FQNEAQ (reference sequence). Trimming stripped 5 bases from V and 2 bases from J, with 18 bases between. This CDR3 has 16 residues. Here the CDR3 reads CASSVSGTDTQETQYF. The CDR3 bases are TGTGCCAGCAGCGTCTCCGGGACTGACACGCAAGAGACCCAGTACTTC.

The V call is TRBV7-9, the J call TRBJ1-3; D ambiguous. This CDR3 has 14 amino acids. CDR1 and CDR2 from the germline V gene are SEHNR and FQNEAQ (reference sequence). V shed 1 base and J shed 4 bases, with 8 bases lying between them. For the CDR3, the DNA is TGTGCCAGCAGCTTAGTAGTACTCGGAAACACCATATATTTT. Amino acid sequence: CASSLVVLGNTIYF. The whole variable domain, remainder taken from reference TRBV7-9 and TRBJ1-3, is DTGVSQNPRHKITKRGQNVTFRCDPISEHNRLYWYRQTLGQGPEFLTYFQNEAQLEKSRLLSDRFSAERPKGSFSTLEIQRTEQGDSAMYLCASSLVVLGNTIYFGEGSWLTVV.

The CDR3 DNA sequence: TGTGCCAGCCGGACAGCCGCCTACGAGCAGTACTTC. It encodes CASRTAAYEQYF. V is TRBV28 and J is TRBJ2-7, with a weak D call TRBD1 (6 bases). CDR3 length: 12 amino acids. Germline V CDR1 and CDR2: MDHEN, SYDVKM. V lost 8 bases to trimming and J lost 2 bases, with 10 bases between them.

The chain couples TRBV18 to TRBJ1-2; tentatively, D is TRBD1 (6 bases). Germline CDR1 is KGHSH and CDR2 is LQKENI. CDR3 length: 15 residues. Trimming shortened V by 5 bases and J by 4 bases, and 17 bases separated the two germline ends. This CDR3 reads CASSAKDSPGYGYTF. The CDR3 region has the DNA TGTGCCAGCTCAGCAAAGGACAGTCCGGGCTATGGCTACACCTTC.

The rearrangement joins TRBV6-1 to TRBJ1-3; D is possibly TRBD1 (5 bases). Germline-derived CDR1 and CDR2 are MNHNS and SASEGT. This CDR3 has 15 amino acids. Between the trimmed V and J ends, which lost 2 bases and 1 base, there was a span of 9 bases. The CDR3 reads CASSESRASGNTIYF. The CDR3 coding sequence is TGTGCCAGCAGTGAAAGCAGGGCTTCTGGAAACACCATATATTTT.

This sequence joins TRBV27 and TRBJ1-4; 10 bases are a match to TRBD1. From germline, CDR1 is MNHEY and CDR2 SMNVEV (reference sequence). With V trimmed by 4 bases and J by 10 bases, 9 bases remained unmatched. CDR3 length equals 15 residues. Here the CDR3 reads CASSSYRTGGGKLFF. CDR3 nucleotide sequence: TGTGCCAGCAGTTCCTATAGGACAGGGGGGGGAAAACTGTTTTTT.

CDR3 in DNA: TGTGCCAGCAGCGGATCCTTCTCGGTGCGGGATACGCAGTATTTT. Amino acid sequence: CASSGSFSVRDTQYF. The V call is TRBV9, the J call TRBJ2-3; D call uncertain. There are 15 residues in the CDR3. Germline assignment: CDR1 SGDLS and CDR2 YYNGEE. Trimming took 3 bases from V and 6 from J, leaving 17 bases between them.

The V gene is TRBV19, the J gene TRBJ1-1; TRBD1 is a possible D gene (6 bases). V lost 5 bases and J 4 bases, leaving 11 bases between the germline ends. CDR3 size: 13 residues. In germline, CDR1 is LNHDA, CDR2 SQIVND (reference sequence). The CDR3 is CASSGRGSTEAFF. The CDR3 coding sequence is TGTGCCAGTAGTGGGAGGGGGAGCACTGAAGCTTTCTTT.

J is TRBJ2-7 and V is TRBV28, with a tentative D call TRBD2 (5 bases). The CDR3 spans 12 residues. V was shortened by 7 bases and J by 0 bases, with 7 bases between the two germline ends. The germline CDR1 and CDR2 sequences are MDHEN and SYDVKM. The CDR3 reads CASNSGSYEQYF. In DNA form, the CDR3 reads TGTGCCAGCAACAGCGGCTCCTACGAGCAGTACTTC.

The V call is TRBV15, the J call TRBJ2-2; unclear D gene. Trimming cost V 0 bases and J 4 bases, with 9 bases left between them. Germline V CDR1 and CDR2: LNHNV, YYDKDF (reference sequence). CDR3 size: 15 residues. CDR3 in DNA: TGTGCCACCAGCAGAGATATTGGAGCCACCGGGGAGCTGTTTTTT. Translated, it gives CATSRDIGATGELFF.

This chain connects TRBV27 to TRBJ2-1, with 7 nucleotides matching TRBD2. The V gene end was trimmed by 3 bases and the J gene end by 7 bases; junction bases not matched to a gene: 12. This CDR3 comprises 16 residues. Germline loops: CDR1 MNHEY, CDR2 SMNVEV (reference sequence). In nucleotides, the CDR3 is TGTGCCAGCAGTTTGAGTTTGAGCGGGATTAGGAATGAGCAGTTCTTC. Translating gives CASSLSLSGIRNEQFF.